Reported below is one TCR beta chain. This clonotype was seen once. Its recognized antigen is unknown. No clone much larger than this one lies a single base away; base qualities are absent. Just one read gives weak support. Libraries were made using 5' RACE. Sequenced using an Illumina HiSeq 2500. The second PCR ran for about 7 to 11 cycles and used a J-beta primer mix along with a sample-barcoded 5' primer. A unique molecular identifier was introduced onto each TCR beta cDNA molecule by a template-switch 5' adaptor carrying 12 random nucleotides. At least 2.5 million CDR3-containing paired-end reads were obtained from each sample. First-strand cDNA was synthesized from all RNA with the Mint cDNA synthesis kit, primed by a TRBC-specific oligonucleotide. Following uracil-DNA glycosylase treatment, all cDNA underwent a first 18-cycle PCR with the universal primers M1SS and BC2_uni_R. The study's processing was this. Each sample was normalized by randomly selecting 1 million high-quality reads, each carrying a distinct molecular identifier. Instead of being binned into consensus sequences, reads with shared molecular identifiers were discarded. MiTCR, run with a Q25 quality threshold and the strictest error-elimination algorithm, handled CDR3 identification, clonotype clustering and error correction. A nonparametric unseen species model using Euler transformation provided a lower-bound estimate of total TCR beta diversity. The public reads were reprocessed in TCRdb via fastp at Q25 and MiXCR, keeping in-frame beta chains. CDR3 protein sequences are deduplicated, and each keeps its most common genes and DNA. TCRdb, rather than the study authors, made the V and J calls. The sample contains 650,000 to 800,000 distinct CDR3 sequences, around 45% of them found a single time. The ten most abundant clones make up around 21% of the sample.

These data are taken from a study of blood T cells in healthy people across ages (dated by TCRdb to 2014 to 2015). About the investigation overall: In model experiments, template switching captured about one uniquely barcoded TCR beta cDNA molecule for every two T cells. Age-related changes in TCR beta repertoire diversity were measured in the study by deep sequencing normalized with unique cDNA molecular identifiers. The donors were divided into four age groups: young (average about 16 years), middle-aged (roughly 40), aged (approximately 64) and long-lived (82). To avoid experimental bias, donors of different ages were distributed randomly across sequencing lanes. For two donors (one aged 18 to 30 and one aged 80 or older), the study analyzed two additional independent replicas of 1 million unique cDNA reads from the same blood draw. Broad study findings and their caveats: The long-lived group showed more naive CD4+ T cells, fewer expanded clones and increased TCR diversity than the aged group, suggesting age selection. Observed TCR beta diversity per million T cells fell roughly linearly with age, and a significant reduction was already apparent by age roughly 41. Donor CMV infection status was unknown, potentially confounding age-related changes in expanded clonotypes. Estimates of total diversity based on one million sequenced T cells were considered lower bounds and underestimates. Bulk unsorted PBMC profiling prevented conclusive comparison of naive and antigen-experienced compartments. The percentage of naive T cells measured by flow cytometry correlated strongly with observed TCR beta diversity.

Donors were a few dozen systemically healthy Caucasian individuals from Russia aged 6 to 90 years. Roughly 10 milliliters of peripheral blood were collected from each donor into EDTA-treated Vacutainer tubes. Ficoll-Paque density-gradient centrifugation was used to isolate PBMCs, with at least 7 million per sample. Trizol reagent was used to extract total RNA from PBMCs, with at least 5.5 micrograms per sample. Naive CD45RAhigh/CD27high T cell percentages were measured by flow cytometry on a PBMC aliquot from every donor. According to the germline V gene (reference sequence), CDR1 reads LNHDA and CDR2 reads SQIVND. V sheds 7 bases and J sheds 3 bases, leaving 16 bases between their ends. The CDR3 goes from the cysteine to the phenylalanine over 15 residues. The CDR3 DNA has 45 bases and is translated from base 1.

Sequences were obtained from blood. The TCR was taken from a man aged 55-75 years in good health. The sequence joins TRBV19 to TRBJ1-5; the best D guess is TRBD1, with 5 bases matching. The DNA sequence is as follows: TGTGCCAGTACCCAGGGAGGGGAGGCCAATCAGCCCCAGCATTTT. Translated, this is CASTQGGEANQPQHF. The full variable domain, with segments outside the CDR3 supplied by the reference TRBV19 and TRBJ1-5 proteins, appears as DGGITQSPKYLFRKEGQNVTLSCEQNLNHDAMYWYRQDPGQGLRLIYYSQIVNDFQKGDIAEGYSVSREKKESFPLTVTSAQKNPTAFYLCASTQGGEANQPQHFGDGTRLSIL.